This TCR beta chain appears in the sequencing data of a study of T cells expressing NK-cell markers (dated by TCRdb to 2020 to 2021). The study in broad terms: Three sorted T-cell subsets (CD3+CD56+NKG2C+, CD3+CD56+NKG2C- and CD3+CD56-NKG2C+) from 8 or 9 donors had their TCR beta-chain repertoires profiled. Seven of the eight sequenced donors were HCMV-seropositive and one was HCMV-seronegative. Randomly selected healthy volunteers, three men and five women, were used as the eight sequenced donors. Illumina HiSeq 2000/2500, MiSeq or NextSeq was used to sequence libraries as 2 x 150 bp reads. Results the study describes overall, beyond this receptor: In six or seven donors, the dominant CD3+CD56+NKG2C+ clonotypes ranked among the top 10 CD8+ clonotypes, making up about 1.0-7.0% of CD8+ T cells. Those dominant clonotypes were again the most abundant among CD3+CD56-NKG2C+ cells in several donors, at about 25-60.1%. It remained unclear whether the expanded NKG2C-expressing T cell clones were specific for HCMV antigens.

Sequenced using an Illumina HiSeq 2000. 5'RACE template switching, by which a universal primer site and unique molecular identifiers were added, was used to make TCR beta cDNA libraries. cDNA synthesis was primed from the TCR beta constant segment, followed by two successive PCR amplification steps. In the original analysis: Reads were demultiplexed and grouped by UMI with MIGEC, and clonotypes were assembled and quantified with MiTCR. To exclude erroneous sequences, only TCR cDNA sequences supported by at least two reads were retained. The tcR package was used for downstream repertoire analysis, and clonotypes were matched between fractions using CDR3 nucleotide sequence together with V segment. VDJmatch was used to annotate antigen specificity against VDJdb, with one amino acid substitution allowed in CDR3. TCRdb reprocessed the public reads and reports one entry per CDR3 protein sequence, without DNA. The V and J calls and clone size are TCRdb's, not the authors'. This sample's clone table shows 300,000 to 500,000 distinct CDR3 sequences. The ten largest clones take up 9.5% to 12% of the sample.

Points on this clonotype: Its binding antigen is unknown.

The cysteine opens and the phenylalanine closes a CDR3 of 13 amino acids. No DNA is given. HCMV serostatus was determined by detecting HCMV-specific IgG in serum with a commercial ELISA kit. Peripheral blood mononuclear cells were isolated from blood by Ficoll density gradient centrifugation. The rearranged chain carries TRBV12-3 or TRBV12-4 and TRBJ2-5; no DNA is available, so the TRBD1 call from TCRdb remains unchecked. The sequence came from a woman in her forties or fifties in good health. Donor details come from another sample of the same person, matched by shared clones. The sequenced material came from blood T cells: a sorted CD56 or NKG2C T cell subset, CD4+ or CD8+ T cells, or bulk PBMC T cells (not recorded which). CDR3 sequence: CASSLDGGETQYF.